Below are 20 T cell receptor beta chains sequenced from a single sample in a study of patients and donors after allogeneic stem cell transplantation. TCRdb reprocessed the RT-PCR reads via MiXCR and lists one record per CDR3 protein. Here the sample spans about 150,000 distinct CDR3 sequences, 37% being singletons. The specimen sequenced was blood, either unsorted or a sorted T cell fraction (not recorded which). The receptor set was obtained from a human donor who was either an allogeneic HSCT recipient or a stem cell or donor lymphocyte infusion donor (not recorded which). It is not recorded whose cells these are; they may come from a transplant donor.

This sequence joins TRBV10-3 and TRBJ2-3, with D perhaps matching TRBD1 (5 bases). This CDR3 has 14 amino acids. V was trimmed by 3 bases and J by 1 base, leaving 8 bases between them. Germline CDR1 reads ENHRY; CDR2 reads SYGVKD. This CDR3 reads CAISDRAGTDTQYF. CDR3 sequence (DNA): TGTGCCATCAGTGACAGGGCGGGCACAGATACGCAGTATTTT.

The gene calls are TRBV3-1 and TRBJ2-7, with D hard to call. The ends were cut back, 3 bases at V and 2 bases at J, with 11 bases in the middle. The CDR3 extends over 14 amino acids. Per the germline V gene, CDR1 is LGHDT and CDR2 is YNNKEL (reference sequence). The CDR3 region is CASSQKTSTYEQYF. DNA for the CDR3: TGTGCCAGCAGCCAGAAGACAAGCACCTACGAGCAGTACTTC.

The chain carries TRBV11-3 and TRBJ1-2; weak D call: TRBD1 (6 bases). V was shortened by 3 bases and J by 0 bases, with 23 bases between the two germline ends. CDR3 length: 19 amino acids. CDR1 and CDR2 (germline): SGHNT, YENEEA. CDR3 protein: CASSFDLYPRGRPNYGYTF. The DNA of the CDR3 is TGTGCCAGCAGCTTCGATTTGTATCCCAGGGGACGACCTAACTATGGCTACACCTTC.

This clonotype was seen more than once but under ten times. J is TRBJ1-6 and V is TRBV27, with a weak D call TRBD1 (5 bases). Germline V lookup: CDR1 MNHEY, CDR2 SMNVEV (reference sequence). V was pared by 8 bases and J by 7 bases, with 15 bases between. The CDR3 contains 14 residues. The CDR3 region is CASGPGIPNSPLHF. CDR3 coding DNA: TGTGCCAGCGGTCCAGGGATACCCAATTCACCCCTCCACTTT.

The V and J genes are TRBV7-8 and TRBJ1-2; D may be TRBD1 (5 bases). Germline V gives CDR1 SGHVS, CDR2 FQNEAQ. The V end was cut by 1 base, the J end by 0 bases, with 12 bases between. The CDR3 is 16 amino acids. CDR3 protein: CASSLVGGRTNYGYTF. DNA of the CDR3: TGTGCCAGCAGCTTAGTGGGGGGTCGAACTAACTATGGCTACACCTTC.

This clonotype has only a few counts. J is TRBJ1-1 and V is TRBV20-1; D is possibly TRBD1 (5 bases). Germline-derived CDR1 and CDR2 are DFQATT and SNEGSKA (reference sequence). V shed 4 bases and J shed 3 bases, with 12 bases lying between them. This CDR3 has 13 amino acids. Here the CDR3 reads CSANLGPYTEAFF. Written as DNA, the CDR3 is TGCAGTGCTAATCTGGGGCCATACACTGAAGCTTTCTTT.

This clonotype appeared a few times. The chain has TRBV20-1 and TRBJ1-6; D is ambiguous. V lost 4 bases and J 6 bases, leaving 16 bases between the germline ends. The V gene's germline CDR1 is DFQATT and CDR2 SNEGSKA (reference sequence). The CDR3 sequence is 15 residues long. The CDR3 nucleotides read TGCAGTGCTACCCTGACCGCAGAGTTTAATTCACCCCTCCACTTT. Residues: CSATLTAEFNSPLHF.

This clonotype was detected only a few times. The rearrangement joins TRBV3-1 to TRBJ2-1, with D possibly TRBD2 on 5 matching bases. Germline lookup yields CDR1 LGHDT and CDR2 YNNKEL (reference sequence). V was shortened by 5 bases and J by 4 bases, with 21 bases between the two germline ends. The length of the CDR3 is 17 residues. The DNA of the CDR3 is TGTGCCAGCAGCTCAAAAGCCCTTGACTACCCGTACAATGAGCAGTTCTTC. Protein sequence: CASSSKALDYPYNEQFF.

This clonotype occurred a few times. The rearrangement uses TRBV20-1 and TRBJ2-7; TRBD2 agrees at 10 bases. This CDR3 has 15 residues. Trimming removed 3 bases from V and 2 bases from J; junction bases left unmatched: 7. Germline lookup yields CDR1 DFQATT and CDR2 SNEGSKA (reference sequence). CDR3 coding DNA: TGCAGTGCTAGGGCCAGCGGGGGGGACCCCTACGAGCAGTACGTC. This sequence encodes CSARASGGDPYEQYV.

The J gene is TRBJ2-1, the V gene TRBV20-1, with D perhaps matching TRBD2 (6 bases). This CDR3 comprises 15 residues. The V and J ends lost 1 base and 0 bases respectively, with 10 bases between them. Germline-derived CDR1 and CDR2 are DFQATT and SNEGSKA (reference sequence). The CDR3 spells CSARGAGSSYNEQFF. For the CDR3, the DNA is TGCAGTGCTAGAGGTGCGGGAAGCTCCTACAATGAGCAGTTCTTC.

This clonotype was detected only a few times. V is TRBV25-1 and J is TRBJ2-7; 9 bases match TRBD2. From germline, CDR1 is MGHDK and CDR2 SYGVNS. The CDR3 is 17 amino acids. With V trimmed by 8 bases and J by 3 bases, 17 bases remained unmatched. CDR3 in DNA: TGTGCCAGCTCAAGAGAGGGGGTGCTAGCGGGGATCTACGAGCAGTACTTC. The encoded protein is CASSREGVLAGIYEQYF.

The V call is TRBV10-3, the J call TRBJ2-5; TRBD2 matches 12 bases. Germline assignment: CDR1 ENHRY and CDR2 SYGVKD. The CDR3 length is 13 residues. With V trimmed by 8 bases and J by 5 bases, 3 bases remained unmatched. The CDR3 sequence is CAIRTSGEETQYF. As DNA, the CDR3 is TGTGCCATCCGGACTAGCGGGGAGGAGACCCAGTACTTC.

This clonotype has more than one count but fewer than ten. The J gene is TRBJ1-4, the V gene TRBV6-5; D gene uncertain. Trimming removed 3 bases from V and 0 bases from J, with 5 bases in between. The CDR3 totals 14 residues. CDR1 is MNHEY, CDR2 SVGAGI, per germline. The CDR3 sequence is CASSYGATNEKLFF. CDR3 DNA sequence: TGTGCCAGCAGTTATGGTGCAACTAATGAAAAACTGTTTTTT.

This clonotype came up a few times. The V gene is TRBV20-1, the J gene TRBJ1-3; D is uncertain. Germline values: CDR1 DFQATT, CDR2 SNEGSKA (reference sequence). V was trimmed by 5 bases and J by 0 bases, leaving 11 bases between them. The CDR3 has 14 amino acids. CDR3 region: CSAVDGGSGNTIYF. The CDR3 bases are TGCAGTGCTGTTGACGGCGGCTCTGGAAACACCATATATTTT.

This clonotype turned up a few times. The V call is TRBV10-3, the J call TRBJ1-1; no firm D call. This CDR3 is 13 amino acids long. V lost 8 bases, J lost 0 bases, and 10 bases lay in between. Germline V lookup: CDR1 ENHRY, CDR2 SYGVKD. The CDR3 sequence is CAILPEMNTEAFF. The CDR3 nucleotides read TGTGCCATCTTGCCAGAGATGAACACTGAAGCTTTCTTT.

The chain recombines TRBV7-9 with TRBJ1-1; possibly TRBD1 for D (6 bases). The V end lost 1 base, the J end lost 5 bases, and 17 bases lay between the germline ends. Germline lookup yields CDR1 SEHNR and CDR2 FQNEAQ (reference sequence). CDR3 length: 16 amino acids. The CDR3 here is CASSLGGRTGRTEAFF. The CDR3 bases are TGTGCCAGCAGCTTAGGGGGGAGAACAGGGCGAACTGAAGCTTTCTTT.

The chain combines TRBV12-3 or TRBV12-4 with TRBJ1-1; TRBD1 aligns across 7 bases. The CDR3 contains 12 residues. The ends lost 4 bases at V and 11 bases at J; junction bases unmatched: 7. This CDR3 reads CASSWGQLGAFF. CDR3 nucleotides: TGTGCCAGCAGTTGGGGACAGCTGGGGGCTTTCTTT.

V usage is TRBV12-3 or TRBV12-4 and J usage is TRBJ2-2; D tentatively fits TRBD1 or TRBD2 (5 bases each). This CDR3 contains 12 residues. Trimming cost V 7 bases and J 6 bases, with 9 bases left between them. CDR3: CASIQGPGELFF. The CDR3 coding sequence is TGTGCCAGCATTCAGGGACCCGGGGAGCTGTTTTTT.

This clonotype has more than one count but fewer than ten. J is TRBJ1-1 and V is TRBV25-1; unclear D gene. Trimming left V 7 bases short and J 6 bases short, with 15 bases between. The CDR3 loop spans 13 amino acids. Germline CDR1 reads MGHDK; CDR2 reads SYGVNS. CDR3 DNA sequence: TGTGCCAGCACCCATCCCTGGCGGTCTGAAGCTTTCTTT. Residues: CASTHPWRSEAFF.

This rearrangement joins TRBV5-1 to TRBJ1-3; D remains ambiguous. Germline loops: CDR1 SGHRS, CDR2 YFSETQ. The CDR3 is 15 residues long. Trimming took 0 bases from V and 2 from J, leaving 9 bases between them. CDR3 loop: CASSLDSLAGNTIYF. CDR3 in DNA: TGCGCCAGCAGCTTGGACTCACTAGCTGGAAACACCATATATTTT.